The entry below describes one TCR beta chain. Sequenced by immunoSEQ multiplex PCR; TCRdb stores in-frame clones only, minus some. The sample lists under 300,000 clones; about four fifths were seen once. CDR1 and CDR2 from the germline V gene are MNHEY and SVGAGI. The CDR3 runs to 12 residues. The ends were cut back, 8 bases at V and 6 bases at J, with 13 bases in the middle. The sample is drawn from a study of control samples from healthy donors and cancer patients. The sequenced material came from PBMCs. The TCR comes from a woman aged 55-69 years with lung cancer. The genes are TRBV6-5 and TRBJ1-1; D not certain. CDR3 in amino acids: CASSQGIAEAFF. In DNA form, the CDR3 reads TGTGCCAGCTCCCAAGGGATTGCTGAAGCTTTCTTT.